This is a list of T cell receptor beta chains from one sample in a study of cytomegalovirus exposure and HLA in healthy donors. Repertoires were generated with immunoSEQ multiplex PCR, while TCRdb's copy carries only in-frame clones and drops some. The profile covers more than 95,000 clones, with 80% appearing a single time and about 9.2% taken by the ten largest. Sequenced sample: PBMCs. Receptors were obtained from a man aged 25-45 years in good health and CMV-seropositive. Both conserved end residues are part of each CDR3. D genes are given only for firm matches. The listing skips clone size in some rows; elsewhere it reads once, few, many or a size class.

CDR3aa: CASSPSQGLDTGELFF
CDR3nt: TGTGCCAGCTCACCTTCACAGGGATTAGACACCGGGGAGCTGTTTTTT
abundance: once
j_gene: TRBJ2-2
d_gene: .
v_gene: TRBV18

CDR3aa: CASSTGVGTDTQYF
CDR3nt: TGTGCCAGCAGCACAGGGGTCGGCACAGATACGCAGTATTTT
abundance: .
j_gene: TRBJ2-3
d_gene: TRBD1
v_gene: TRBV6-1

CDR3aa: CASTSRTDSTDTQYF
CDR3nt: TGCGCCAGCACTTCCCGGACAGATAGCACAGATACGCAGTATTTT
abundance: .
j_gene: TRBJ2-3
d_gene: .
v_gene: TRBV5-1

CDR3aa: CASSLGAGGANTGELFF
CDR3nt: TGTGCCAGCAGCTTAGGAGCGGGGGGGGCGAACACCGGGGAGCTGTTTTTT
abundance: .
j_gene: TRBJ2-2
d_gene: TRBD2
v_gene: TRBV11-2

CDR3aa: CASSRRGVGRTEAFF
CDR3nt: TGTGCCAGCAGCCGCCGGGGGGTAGGGAGGACTGAAGCTTTCTTT
abundance: .
j_gene: TRBJ1-1
d_gene: .
v_gene: TRBV14

CDR3aa: CASSLATSGNTIYF
CDR3nt: TGTGCCAGCAGCTTAGCCACCTCTGGAAACACCATATATTTT
abundance: once
j_gene: TRBJ1-3
d_gene: .
v_gene: TRBV5-6

CDR3aa: CASSLAGRGTDTQYF
CDR3nt: TGCGCCAGCAGCTTGGCCGGCAGGGGCACAGATACGCAGTATTTT
abundance: once
j_gene: TRBJ2-3
d_gene: .
v_gene: TRBV5-1

CDR3aa: CASSGRQGASYGYTF
CDR3nt: TGTGCCAGCAGCGGACGACAGGGGGCGTCCTATGGCTACACCTTC
abundance: .
j_gene: TRBJ1-2
d_gene: TRBD1
v_gene: TRBV9

CDR3aa: CASRCGDSPLHF
CDR3nt: TGTGCCAGCAGGTGCGGGGATTCACCCCTCCACTTT
abundance: .
j_gene: TRBJ1-6
d_gene: .
v_gene: TRBV21-1

CDR3aa: CASSLMPSGVTDTQYF
CDR3nt: TGTGCCAGCAGCTTAATGCCTAGCGGGGTGACAGATACGCAGTATTTT
abundance: few
j_gene: TRBJ2-3
d_gene: TRBD2
v_gene: TRBV7-2

CDR3aa: CASRGLADTGELFF
CDR3nt: TGTGCCAGCAGGGGACTAGCCGACACCGGGGAGCTGTTTTTT
abundance: .
j_gene: TRBJ2-2
d_gene: TRBD2
v_gene: TRBV9

CDR3aa: CASSLALWNTEAFF
CDR3nt: TGCGCCAGCAGCTTGGCTCTGTGGAACACTGAAGCTTTCTTT
abundance: .
j_gene: TRBJ1-1
d_gene: .
v_gene: TRBV5-1

CDR3aa: CSRQVGSGNTIYF
CDR3nt: TGTTCCCGGCAGGTCGGCTCTGGAAACACCATATATTTT
abundance: .
j_gene: TRBJ1-3
d_gene: .
v_gene: TRBV30

CDR3aa: CASSPPRTAEAFF
CDR3nt: TGTGCCAGCAGCCCTCCACGAACGGCTGAAGCTTTCTTT
abundance: few
j_gene: TRBJ1-1
d_gene: .
v_gene: TRBV7-2

CDR3aa: CASSRASGVTGELFF
CDR3nt: TGTGCCAGCAGTCGCGCTAGCGGGGTCACCGGGGAGCTGTTTTTT
abundance: .
j_gene: TRBJ2-2
d_gene: TRBD2
v_gene: TRBV6-5

CDR3aa: CASSARTGMSEAFF
CDR3nt: TGTGCCAGCAGCGCCCGGACAGGGATGTCTGAAGCTTTCTTT
abundance: .
j_gene: TRBJ1-1
d_gene: TRBD1
v_gene: TRBV11-1

CDR3aa: CASSEAVTNSPLHF
CDR3nt: TGTGCCAGCAGTGAGGCAGTAACTAATTCACCCCTCCACTTT
abundance: .
j_gene: TRBJ1-6
d_gene: .
v_gene: TRBV6-1

CDR3aa: CASSADRGRGYGYTF
CDR3nt: TGTGCCAGCAGCGCCGACAGGGGGCGAGGATATGGCTACACCTTC
abundance: few
j_gene: TRBJ1-2
d_gene: TRBD1
v_gene: TRBV6-1

CDR3aa: CASSQLQITEQFF
CDR3nt: TGCGCCAGCAGCCAACTACAGATCACTGAGCAGTTCTTC
abundance: .
j_gene: TRBJ2-1
d_gene: .
v_gene: TRBV4-1

CDR3aa: CASSTEQGENSPLHF
CDR3nt: TGTGCCAGCAGCACGGAACAGGGCGAAAATTCACCCCTCCACTTT
abundance: .
j_gene: TRBJ1-6
d_gene: .
v_gene: TRBV11-2

CDR3aa: CASSYSRTVSHGYTF
CDR3nt: TGTGCCAGCAGTTACTCGCGGACAGTCTCCCACGGCTACACCTTC
abundance: .
j_gene: TRBJ1-2
d_gene: .
v_gene: TRBV6-5

CDR3aa: CASSGLTVNYGYTF
CDR3nt: TGTGCCAGCAGTGGCCTGACAGTCAACTATGGCTACACCTTC
abundance: .
j_gene: TRBJ1-2
d_gene: .
v_gene: TRBV6-5

CDR3aa: CASSQGSRDRGNTEAFF
CDR3nt: TGTGCCAGCAGTCAAGGTAGCCGGGACAGGGGGAACACTGAAGCTTTCTTT
abundance: few
j_gene: TRBJ1-1
d_gene: TRBD1
v_gene: TRBV6-1

CDR3aa: CASSPRAEANTEAFF
CDR3nt: TGTGCCAGCAGCCCGAGGGCAGAGGCGAACACTGAAGCTTTCTTT
abundance: .
j_gene: TRBJ1-1
d_gene: .
v_gene: TRBV7-2

CDR3aa: CASSSGGSGELFF
CDR3nt: TGTGCCAGCAGCTCAGGGGGTTCCGGGGAGCTGTTTTTT
abundance: .
j_gene: TRBJ2-2
d_gene: TRBD1
v_gene: TRBV11-2

CDR3aa: CAWSDRGQNTEAFF
CDR3nt: TGTGCCTGGAGTGACAGGGGGCAGAACACTGAAGCTTTCTTT
abundance: .
j_gene: TRBJ1-1
d_gene: TRBD1
v_gene: TRBV30

CDR3aa: CASSWTGQQPINGYTF
CDR3nt: TGCGCCAGCAGCTGGACCGGACAGCAACCTATTAACGGCTACACCTTC
abundance: few
j_gene: TRBJ1-2
d_gene: .
v_gene: TRBV5-1

CDR3aa: CASRGGRYYEQYF
CDR3nt: TGTGCCAGCAGGGGGGGACGGTACTACGAGCAGTACTTC
abundance: once
j_gene: TRBJ2-7
d_gene: .
v_gene: TRBV2

CDR3aa: CSGTGAGGYTF
CDR3nt: TGCAGCGGGACAGGGGCTGGCGGCTACACCTTC
abundance: few
j_gene: TRBJ1-2
d_gene: TRBD1
v_gene: TRBV29-1

CDR3aa: CASSYARTGGTEAFF
CDR3nt: TGTGCCAGCAGTTATGCCCGAACAGGGGGCACTGAAGCTTTCTTT
abundance: .
j_gene: TRBJ1-1
d_gene: TRBD1
v_gene: TRBV6-5

CDR3aa: CASSPRGLKNTEAFF
CDR3nt: TGTGCCAGCAGTCCCCGGGGACTCAAGAACACTGAAGCTTTCTTT
abundance: .
j_gene: TRBJ1-1
d_gene: .
v_gene: TRBV6-5

CDR3aa: CASSYSTGLPPYEQYF
CDR3nt: TGTGCCAGCAGTTACTCGACGGGACTACCGCCGTACGAGCAGTACTTC
abundance: .
j_gene: TRBJ2-7
d_gene: TRBD2
v_gene: TRBV6-5

CDR3aa: CASATTGFRGNTIYF
CDR3nt: TGTGCTAGCGCTACAACAGGGTTTCGAGGAAACACCATATATTTT
abundance: .
j_gene: TRBJ1-3
d_gene: .
v_gene: TRBV12-5

CDR3aa: CAGSRGHSSNTGELFF
CDR3nt: TGTGCCGGTAGCAGGGGACATTCTTCGAACACCGGGGAGCTGTTTTTT
abundance: .
j_gene: TRBJ2-2
d_gene: .
v_gene: TRBV19

CDR3aa: CASSQVKGEDSPLHF
CDR3nt: TGCGCCAGCAGCCAAGTAAAGGGGGAAGACTCACCCCTCCACTTT
abundance: .
j_gene: TRBJ1-6
d_gene: .
v_gene: TRBV4-1

CDR3aa: CASSYSSQGTGELFF
CDR3nt: TGTGCCAGCAGTTACTCGTCCCAGGGAACCGGGGAGCTGTTTTTT
abundance: .
j_gene: TRBJ2-2
d_gene: .
v_gene: TRBV6-5

CDR3aa: CASSFVSLAGGDYGYTF
CDR3nt: TGTGCCAGCAGCTTTGTATCCTTAGCAGGGGGTGACTATGGCTACACCTTC
abundance: .
j_gene: TRBJ1-2
d_gene: TRBD1
v_gene: TRBV7-9

CDR3aa: CASSSGQGASEPQHF
CDR3nt: TGTGCCAGCAGCTCCGGCCAGGGGGCAAGTGAGCCCCAGCATTTT
abundance: once
j_gene: TRBJ1-5
d_gene: TRBD1
v_gene: TRBV7-2

CDR3aa: CASSPTGVGGYTF
CDR3nt: TGTGCCAGCAGCCCGACAGGGGTTGGTGGCTACACCTTC
abundance: .
j_gene: TRBJ1-2
d_gene: TRBD1
v_gene: TRBV5-4

CDR3aa: CASSLSGRGIGSPLHF
CDR3nt: TGTGCCAGCAGCTTATCAGGGCGCGGAATTGGTTCACCCCTCCACTTT
abundance: .
j_gene: TRBJ1-6
d_gene: .
v_gene: TRBV7-3

CDR3aa: CASSNTQGAREKLFF
CDR3nt: TGTGCCAGCAGTAATACCCAGGGGGCGAGAGAAAAACTGTTTTTT
abundance: .
j_gene: TRBJ1-4
d_gene: TRBD1
v_gene: TRBV2

CDR3aa: CASSFRGEAEKLFF
CDR3nt: TGCGCCAGCAGCTTCAGGGGGGAGGCTGAAAAACTGTTTTTT
abundance: few
j_gene: TRBJ1-4
d_gene: TRBD1
v_gene: TRBV5-1

CDR3aa: CATSTLGTHQGVYNEQFF
CDR3nt: TGTGCCACCAGCACCCTCGGGACACACCAAGGGGTTTACAATGAGCAGTTCTTC
abundance: .
j_gene: TRBJ2-1
d_gene: .
v_gene: TRBV15

CDR3aa: CASSYLPQSGYTF
CDR3nt: TGTGCCAGCAGTTACTTGCCACAGAGTGGCTACACCTTC
abundance: .
j_gene: TRBJ1-2
d_gene: .
v_gene: TRBV6-6

CDR3aa: CASSEWGQGVTDTQYF
CDR3nt: TGTGCCAGCAGTGAATGGGGACAGGGGGTGACAGATACGCAGTATTTT
abundance: .
j_gene: TRBJ2-3
d_gene: TRBD1
v_gene: TRBV25-1

CDR3aa: CASSMGGLGELFF
CDR3nt: TGTGCCAGTAGTATGGGGGGACTCGGGGAGCTGTTTTTT
abundance: .
j_gene: TRBJ2-2
d_gene: .
v_gene: TRBV19

CDR3aa: CASSTRTGGYTEAFF
CDR3nt: TGTGCCAGCAGTACACGGACAGGGGGATACACTGAAGCTTTCTTT
abundance: .
j_gene: TRBJ1-1
d_gene: TRBD1
v_gene: TRBV6-5

CDR3aa: CASSARGQPQHF
CDR3nt: TGTGCCAGCAGCGCCCGGGGGCAGCCCCAGCATTTT
abundance: few
j_gene: TRBJ1-5
d_gene: .
v_gene: TRBV13

CDR3aa: CASSFGAGGPREQFF
CDR3nt: TGCGCCAGCAGCTTCGGAGCGGGGGGGCCGCGGGAGCAGTTCTTC
abundance: .
j_gene: TRBJ2-1
d_gene: TRBD2
v_gene: TRBV5-1

CDR3aa: CASSQEAVNTEAFF
CDR3nt: TGCGCCAGCAGCCAGGAGGCAGTGAACACTGAAGCTTTCTTT
abundance: .
j_gene: TRBJ1-1
d_gene: .
v_gene: TRBV5-1

CDR3aa: CASSGGGNNYGYTF
CDR3nt: TGTGCCAGCAGTGGAGGCGGAAATAACTATGGCTACACCTTC
abundance: .
j_gene: TRBJ1-2
d_gene: .
v_gene: TRBV6-6

CDR3aa: CASSKEDRGLQSPLHF
CDR3nt: TGTGCCAGTAGTAAAGAGGACAGGGGGCTACAATCACCCCTCCACTTT
abundance: .
j_gene: TRBJ1-6
d_gene: TRBD1
v_gene: TRBV19

CDR3aa: CASRTDAAGGQHF
CDR3nt: TGTGCCAGCAGGACCGACGCGGCGGGAGGCCAGCATTTT
abundance: .
j_gene: TRBJ1-5
d_gene: .
v_gene: TRBV6-6

CDR3aa: CASSYVTAGGYTF
CDR3nt: TGTGCCAGCAGTTACGTGACAGCGGGTGGCTACACCTTC
abundance: .
j_gene: TRBJ1-2
d_gene: .
v_gene: TRBV6-6

CDR3aa: CASSLSHSGNTIYF
CDR3nt: TGTGCCAGCAGTCTATCCCACTCTGGAAACACCATATATTTT
abundance: .
j_gene: TRBJ1-3
d_gene: .
v_gene: TRBV2